A selection of T cell receptor beta chains follows, all from one sample in a study of blood T cell repertoires in COVID-19. Assay: immunoSEQ multiplex PCR; the TCRdb copy retains only in-frame clones and omits some. Among 300,000 to 350,000 clones listed, roughly 86% were seen once. The sample taken for sequencing was peripheral blood. These receptors originate from a woman aged 70-85 years with COVID-19, enrolled during active disease. Each CDR3 is given with its conserved first and last residue. The D gene is left open where the match is weak. Clone size is not always given. Where it is, it says once, few, many or a class for expanded clones.

TRBJ1-1,NA,TRBD1,TRBV5-4,TGTGCCAGCAGCTCAAGGACAGGGGAATACACTGAAGCTTTCTTT,CASSSRTGEYTEAFF
TRBJ2-7,few,NA,TRBV21-1,TGTGCCAGCAGCACTTTAGCGGGGGACCTCCCCAAATCCTACGAGCAGTACTTC,CASSTLAGDLPKSYEQYF
TRBJ1-1,NA,NA,TRBV6-2/TRBV6-3,TGTGCCAGCAGCCGGGACTTCAACACTGAAGCTTTCTTT,CASSRDFNTEAFF
TRBJ1-2,NA,TRBD1,TRBV19,TGTGCCAGTAGTGGGTACGGACAGGGGGGCTATGGCTACACCTTC,CASSGYGQGGYGYTF
TRBJ1-1,NA,NA,TRBV5-6,TGTGCCAGCAGCTTGGAGGGGTGGAACACTGAAGCTTTCTTT,CASSLEGWNTEAFF
TRBJ1-1,NA,NA,TRBV10-3,TGTGCCATCAGTGAACCCAGGGAGGCGGCTGAAGCTTTCTTT,CAISEPREAAEAFF
TRBJ1-1,NA,NA,TRBV20-1,TGCAGTGCTACGGGGGGCACTGAAGCTTTCTTT,CSATGGTEAFF
TRBJ2-3,NA,TRBD2,TRBV5-1,TGCGCCAGCAGCGCTGCGGGGGGCACAGATACGCAGTATTTT,CASSAAGGTDTQYF
TRBJ1-4,NA,NA,TRBV24-1,TGTGCCACCAGTGATCCACGGACAGAAGGTGAAAAACTGTTTTTT,CATSDPRTEGEKLFF
TRBJ1-1,NA,TRBD1,TRBV10-3,TGTGCCATCAGTGAGGCAGGGGGCTTTTTGAAAGCTTTCTTT,CAISEAGGFLKAFF
TRBJ2-3,NA,NA,TRBV27,TGTGCCAGCAGTCTCCGGACAATTGACACAGATACGCAGTATTTT,CASSLRTIDTDTQYF
TRBJ1-2,NA,NA,TRBV5-1,TGCGCCAGCAGCTTAACCCCAGATTCTAACTATGGCTACACCTTC,CASSLTPDSNYGYTF
TRBJ2-5,NA,NA,TRBV12-3/TRBV12-4,TGTGCCAGCAGTGCGACTACGGAGACCCAGTACTTC,CASSATTETQYF
TRBJ2-5,NA,NA,TRBV5-1,TGCGCCAGCAGCCCTGGGGGCCGACGGGAGACCCAGTACTTC,CASSPGGRRETQYF
TRBJ2-6,NA,NA,TRBV6-5,TGTGCCGTCACAGGGACCGGGGCCAACGTCCTGACTTTC,CAVTGTGANVLTF
TRBJ1-2,NA,TRBD1,TRBV18,TGTGCCAGCTCACCATCAAACAGGGGCCTCTATGGCTACACCTTC,CASSPSNRGLYGYTF
TRBJ2-7,NA,TRBD1,TRBV19,TGTGCCAGTAGTATAGTGGGATGGACAGGGGGCACCTACGAGCAGTACTTC,CASSIVGWTGGTYEQYF
TRBJ1-2,few,NA,TRBV11-2,TGTGCCAGCAACCCCGAGACTGACTATGGCTACACCTTC,CASNPETDYGYTF
TRBJ2-7,once,NA,TRBV13,TGTGCCAGCAGCTTAGGGGCAGGGCTAGGGGGCGAGCAGTACTTC,CASSLGAGLGGEQYF
TRBJ1-4,NA,TRBD1,TRBV25-1,TGTGCCAGCAGTACTTCCTTTCCGGGACAGGGGAATGAAAAACTGTTTTTT,CASSTSFPGQGNEKLFF
TRBJ1-3,NA,NA,TRBV27,TGTGCCAGCAGTACGGCCCCGGGGGACACCATATATTTT,CASSTAPGDTIYF
TRBJ2-5,NA,TRBD2,TRBV7-9,TGTGCCAGCAGCGGACTAGCGGGGGTTCAAGAGACCCAGTACTTC,CASSGLAGVQETQYF
TRBJ2-7,NA,NA,TRBV4-2,TGTGCCAGCAGCCAAAAGACTGGATTTGAGCAGTACTTC,CASSQKTGFEQYF
TRBJ2-7,once,NA,TRBV4-1,TGCGCCAGCAGCCCTACTTTAGGGGGCGAGCAGTACTTC,CASSPTLGGEQYF
TRBJ1-4,NA,NA,TRBV6-2/TRBV6-3,TGTGCCAGCAGTTCTGGCGAAAAACTGTTTTTT,CASSSGEKLFF
TRBJ1-6,many,TRBD1,TRBV20-1,TGCAGTGCAACCGGGACAGGTCTCCTCCACTTT,CSATGTGLLHF
TRBJ1-1,NA,TRBD1,TRBV29-1,TGCAGCGTCCAGGGACAGTCGAACACTGAAGCTTTCTTT,CSVQGQSNTEAFF
TRBJ1-6,NA,NA,TRBV9,TGTGCCAGCAACCGGGGATCCTATAATTCACCCCTCCACTTT,CASNRGSYNSPLHF
TRBJ1-1,once,NA,TRBV11-3,TGTGCCAGCAGCCAAAATCAGGGTTCTGAAGCTTTCTTT,CASSQNQGSEAFF
TRBJ1-1,few,TRBD1,TRBV7-9,TGTGCCAGCAGCCGACAGGGGAGCACTGAAGCTTTCTTT,CASSRQGSTEAFF
TRBJ2-5,NA,TRBD1,TRBV27,TGTGCCAGCAGTCGTTTAAGGGACAGGGAAGAGACCCAGTACTTC,CASSRLRDREETQYF
TRBJ2-7,NA,TRBD1,TRBV28,TGTGCCAGCAGCCGCGCCGGGACAGGGAGAAAATACGAGCAGTACTTC,CASSRAGTGRKYEQYF
TRBJ1-2,few,TRBD1,TRBV30,TGTGCCTGGCGCACAGGGGGAGGCTATGGCTACACCTTC,CAWRTGGGYGYTF
TRBJ1-2,NA,TRBD1,TRBV23-1,TGCGCCAGCCCTTCGGACAGGTCCCACTATGGCTACACCTTC,CASPSDRSHYGYTF
TRBJ1-4,NA,TRBD1,TRBV28,TGTGCCAGCAGTCCAGACAGGGGAGGTTATGAAAAACTGTTTTTT,CASSPDRGGYEKLFF
TRBJ2-1,NA,TRBD2,TRBV6-2/TRBV6-3,TGTGCCAGCAGTTACTTAATTATCGGGACTAGACCCTACAATGAGCAGTTCTTC,CASSYLIIGTRPYNEQFF
TRBJ2-7,NA,NA,TRBV11-2,TGTGCCAGCAGCTTAGATCTTAGAGGCAGCCTCACTTACGAGCAGTACTTC,CASSLDLRGSLTYEQYF
TRBJ1-1,NA,TRBD1,TRBV18,TGTGCCAGCTCACCACCGGACAGGGTTGCTGAAGCTTTCTTT,CASSPPDRVAEAFF
TRBJ1-2,many,TRBD1,TRBV19,TGTGCCAGTAGTCTACAGGGGAACCAAAACTATGGCTACACCTTC,CASSLQGNQNYGYTF
TRBJ2-7,NA,TRBD2,TRBV4-1,TGCGCCAGCAGCCAAGAGAGCGGGAACTTCTACGAGCAGTACTTC,CASSQESGNFYEQYF
TRBJ1-2,NA,TRBD1,TRBV10-3,TGTGCCATCAGCGGGACAGGGGGCAGGTCGGACTATGGCTACACCTTC,CAISGTGGRSDYGYTF
TRBJ2-7,once,NA,TRBV6-6,TGTGCCAGCAGTCGGCGAGGGGAGGAGTACGAGCAGTACTTC,CASSRRGEEYEQYF
TRBJ2-1,few,NA,TRBV19,TGTGCCAGTAGTGAAGGGAGTGAGCAGTTCTTC,CASSEGSEQFF
TRBJ2-2,few,TRBD2,TRBV6-6,TGTGCCAGCAGTCGGGGACTAGCGGGGAACACCGGGGAGCTGTTTTTT,CASSRGLAGNTGELFF
TRBJ1-1,NA,NA,TRBV7-3,TGTGCCAGCAGCCCCGGACAGAACCAAGAAGCTTTCTTT,CASSPGQNQEAFF
TRBJ1-3,NA,NA,TRBV5-1,TGCGCCAGCAGCTTGGACGGGGGTTCGGGAAACACCATATATTTT,CASSLDGGSGNTIYF
TRBJ2-5,NA,NA,TRBV5-6,TGTGCCAGCAGCTTGGCCAGGGGCGAGACCCAGTACTTC,CASSLARGETQYF
TRBJ2-1,NA,NA,TRBV5-1,TGCGCCAGCAGCTTGGTAGGCGGGAACAATGAGCAGTTCTTC,CASSLVGGNNEQFF
TRBJ1-6,NA,NA,TRBV12-1,TGTGCCAGCAGCTGCAACAGGGGACCCCTTTCACCCCTCCACTTT,CASSCNRGPLSPLHF
TRBJ2-5,NA,NA,TRBV3-1/TRBV3-2,TGTGCCAGCAGCCGTGACAGGCAAGAGACCCAGTACTTC,CASSRDRQETQYF
TRBJ1-3,NA,TRBD1,TRBV28,TGTGCCAGCAGTCCAATGGTGAGACCTCCGGGACAGGGCCCGACAGCTGGAAACACCATATATTTT,CASSPMVRPPGQGPTAGNTIYF
TRBJ1-1,NA,NA,TRBV18,TGTGCCAGCTCACCTTCTGACAGTCTTTCTAGGGGTGAAGCTTTCTTT,CASSPSDSLSRGEAFF
TRBJ2-7,NA,TRBD1,TRBV18,TGTGCCAGCTCACCACAGACAGGGGGGCCCTACGAGCAGTACTTC,CASSPQTGGPYEQYF
TRBJ2-4,NA,TRBD2,TRBV5-1,TGCGCCAGCAGCTTGACCCAGGGAGGGATTCAGTACTTC,CASSLTQGGIQYF
TRBJ2-1,NA,TRBD1,TRBV27,TGTGCCAGCAGTTTCGCCGGGACAGGGGGCGGTGAGCAGTTCTTC,CASSFAGTGGGEQFF